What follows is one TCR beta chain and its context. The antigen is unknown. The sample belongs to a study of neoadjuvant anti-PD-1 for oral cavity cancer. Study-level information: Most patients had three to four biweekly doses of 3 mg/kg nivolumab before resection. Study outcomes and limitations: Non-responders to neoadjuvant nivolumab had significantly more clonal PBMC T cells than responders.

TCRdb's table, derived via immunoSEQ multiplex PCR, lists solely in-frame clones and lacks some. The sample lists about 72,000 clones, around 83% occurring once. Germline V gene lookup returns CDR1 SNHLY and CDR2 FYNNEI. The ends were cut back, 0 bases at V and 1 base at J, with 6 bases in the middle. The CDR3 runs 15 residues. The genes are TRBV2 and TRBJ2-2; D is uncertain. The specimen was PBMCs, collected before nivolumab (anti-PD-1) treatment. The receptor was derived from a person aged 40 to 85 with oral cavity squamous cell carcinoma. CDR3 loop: CASSEAAVNTGELFF. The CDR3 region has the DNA TGTGCCAGCAGTGAAGCGGCGGTGAACACCGGGGAGCTGTTTTTT.